A single sample is the source of the 30 T cell receptor beta chains below, sequenced in a study of blood T cells in healthy people across ages. PCR was performed a second time for about 6 to 11 cycles using a sample-barcoded 5' primer and a J-beta primer mix. From the 5' RACE reads, TCRdb called clonotypes with MiXCR, one entry per CDR3 protein. This table holds over 600,000 distinct CDR3 sequences, around a fifth found once. Material for sequencing was blood. These receptors were taken from a man aged 65 to 79 in good health.

The V and J genes are TRBV9 and TRBJ2-3; 7 bases are a match to TRBD1. The germline V gene has CDR1 SGDLS and CDR2 YYNGEE. CDR3 size: 15 residues. The V gene end was trimmed by 4 bases and the J gene end by 3 bases; junction bases not matched to a gene: 8. CDR3 residues: CASSPRQGRTDTQYF. The DNA for the CDR3 is TGTGCCAGCAGCCCTCGACAGGGAAGGACAGATACGCAGTATTTT.

The chain is built from TRBV28 and TRBJ1-5; TRBD1 matches 8 bases. The V gene end was trimmed by 6 bases and the J gene end by 4 bases; junction bases not matched to a gene: 8. Germline CDR1 MDHEN, CDR2 SYDVKM. This CDR3 has 15 amino acids. The CDR3 sequence is CASRPGQGGNQPQHF. The DNA for the CDR3 is TGTGCCAGCAGACCAGGACAGGGAGGGAATCAGCCCCAGCATTTT.

CDR3 in DNA: TGTGCCAGCAGCCTTACAGGGGTAGCCAAAAACATTCAGTACTTC. This translates into CASSLTGVAKNIQYF. V usage is TRBV6-2 or TRBV6-3 and J usage is TRBJ2-4; 7 bases are a match to TRBD1. The J segment lost 0 bases and the V segment lost 6 bases, leaving 5 bases of the junction unmatched. The CDR3 extends over 15 amino acids. Per the germline V gene, CDR1 is MNHEY and CDR2 is SVGEGT.

This clonotype was observed at least ten times. This chain links TRBV29-1 with TRBJ2-1; TRBD2 matches 11 bases. Germline V gene data show CDR1 as SQVTM and CDR2 as ANQGSEA. The CDR3 length is 14 residues. J was trimmed by 5 bases and V by 7 bases; bases with no gene match: 7. The CDR3 DNA sequence: TGCAGCGACGCTAGCGGGGGGTCTCACAATGAGCAGTTCTTC. This translates into CSDASGGSHNEQFF.

This clonotype occurred many times. The chain couples TRBV20-1 to TRBJ2-5, with TRBD2 matching 7 bases. V shed 6 bases, J shed 1 base, and the junction held 5 bases outside the gene matches. Germline V gene lookup returns CDR1 DFQATT and CDR2 SNEGSKA (reference sequence). The CDR3 runs to 13 residues. The CDR3 sequence: CSAPSSGQETQYF. Written as DNA, the CDR3 is TGCAGTGCGCCCTCTAGCGGCCAAGAGACCCAGTACTTC.

This chain uses TRBV5-1 with TRBJ2-1; the D call may be TRBD1 or TRBD2 (5 bases each). CDR1 and CDR2 (germline): SGHRS, YFSETQ. Trimming shortened V by 0 bases and J by 7 bases, and 17 bases separated the two germline ends. The CDR3 is made up of 16 amino acids. CDR3: CASSLVGDPSENEQFF. The CDR3 nucleotides read TGCGCCAGCAGCTTGGTGGGGGATCCGTCTGAGAATGAGCAGTTCTTC.

This chain connects TRBV24-1 to TRBJ2-3, with 10 bases matching TRBD1. Trimming took 4 bases from V and 2 from J; bases not matched to a gene: 5. There are 16 residues in the CDR3. Germline CDR1 is KGHDR and CDR2 is SFDVKD. CDR3 coding DNA: TGTGCCACCAGTGACCAGGGACAGGGGACCACAGATACGCAGTATTTT. Protein product: CATSDQGQGTTDTQYF.

The V gene is TRBV4-3, the J gene TRBJ2-7; D possibly corresponds to TRBD1 (6 bases). The CDR3 is 15 amino acids. The V and J ends lost 0 bases and 3 bases respectively, with 12 bases between them. Germline values: CDR1 LGHNA, CDR2 YSLEER. CDR3 bases: TGCGCCAGCAGCCAAGATCCGGACAGTTACTACGAGCAGTACTTC. This translates into CASSQDPDSYYEQYF.

The genes are TRBV21-1 and TRBJ1-2; the D call in the table, TRBD1, was not verified against the DNA. TRBV21-1 is a documented pseudogene. This CDR3 is built from 17 residues. The CDR3 loop is CASSSLDRGRTNYGYTF. As DNA, the CDR3 is TGTGCCAGCAGCAGTTTGGACAGGGGGCGAACTAACTATGGCTACACCTTC.

This sequence joins TRBV14 and TRBJ2-3; D gene ambiguous. This CDR3 spans 16 amino acids. Germline V gene lookup returns CDR1 SGHDN and CDR2 FVKESK. V was shortened by 0 bases and J by 2 bases, with 12 bases between the two germline ends. The CDR3 sequence: CASSQDRTGLTDTQYF. The CDR3 coding sequence is TGTGCCAGCAGCCAAGATCGGACGGGCCTCACAGATACGCAGTATTTT.

The chain uses TRBV29-1 and TRBJ1-2, with a weak D call TRBD1 (5 bases). V was shortened by 7 bases and J by 4 bases, with 13 bases between the two germline ends. Germline-derived CDR1 and CDR2 are SQVTM and ANQGSEA. The CDR3 contains 12 residues. The CDR3 is CSAEAGGYGYTF. CDR3 nucleotide sequence: TGCAGCGCTGAGGCGGGGGGCTATGGCTACACCTTC.

This clonotype was picked up a small number of times. This sequence joins TRBV7-9 and TRBJ2-3; D remains unclear. CDR3 length equals 14 residues. CDR1 and CDR2 from the germline V gene are SEHNR and FQNEAQ (reference sequence). Deletions cut 5 bases from V and 3 bases from J, with 12 bases between. The CDR3 DNA reads as TGTGCCAGCAGCAGCGACACCGGGACAGATACGCAGTATTTT. It is translated as CASSSDTGTDTQYF.

The chain combines TRBV20-1 with TRBJ2-7; D is ambiguous. Germline CDR1 is DFQATT and CDR2 is SNEGSKA (reference sequence). There are 12 residues in the CDR3. V dropped 2 bases and J dropped 2 bases, with 7 bases sitting between them. CDR3 in DNA: TGCAGTGCTAGAAGTCCTACCTACGAGCAGTACTTC. It is translated as CSARSPTYEQYF.

The rearrangement joins TRBV9 to TRBJ2-2, with D perhaps matching TRBD1 (8 bases). The V gene lost 3 bases and the J gene lost 5 bases, with 14 bases spanning the gap. Germline V gives CDR1 SGDLS, CDR2 YYNGEE. The CDR3 contains 15 residues. The CDR3 DNA reads as TGTGCCAGCAGCGGACAGGGGACTACAACCGGGGAGCTGTTTTTT. Translated, it gives CASSGQGTTTGELFF.

For this clonotype: This sequence may be a read error, since a much larger clone differs from it by one base. The chain joins TRBV20-1 to TRBJ2-1; tentatively, D is TRBD2 (6 bases). This CDR3 comprises 15 residues. The germline V and J ends were trimmed by 3 bases and 3 bases, with 15 bases remaining between them. In germline, CDR1 is DFQATT, CDR2 SNEGSKA (reference sequence). The CDR3: CSARGPEGSYNEQFF. In nucleotides, the CDR3 is TGCAGTGCTAGGGGTCCGGAGGGGAGCTACAATGAGCAGTTCTTC.

This clonotype has ten or more counts. The rearrangement joins TRBV29-1 to TRBJ2-7; tentatively, D is TRBD1 (6 bases). V lost 1 base and J 5 bases, leaving 12 bases between the germline ends. This CDR3 region has 13 residues. The V gene's germline CDR1 is SQVTM and CDR2 ANQGSEA. CDR3 DNA: TGCAGCGTTGAAGTCCTAACAGGGAACGAGCAGTACTTC. It specifies CSVEVLTGNEQYF.

The CDR3 region is CASSRDPLQDYGYTF. Here the CDR3 DNA reads TGCGCCAGCAGCCGGGACCCACTTCAGGACTATGGCTACACCTTC. V usage is TRBV5-1 and J usage is TRBJ1-2; a weak D match, TRBD1 (5 bases). Trimming took 4 bases from V and 3 from J, leaving 16 bases between them. Per the germline V gene, CDR1 is SGHRS and CDR2 is YFSETQ. The CDR3 covers 15 residues.

This chain joins TRBV5-1 and TRBJ2-1; D not resolved. V lost 10 bases to trimming and J lost 8 bases, with 16 bases between them. Germline values: CDR1 SGHRS, CDR2 YFSETQ. The CDR3 contains 12 residues. The CDR3 DNA is TGCGCCTCGCTTTTGGTACTCCATGAGCAGTTCTTC. Its translation is CASLLVLHEQFF.

This clonotype occurred a few times. The chain couples TRBV10-3 to TRBJ2-1, with TRBD2 identical over 10 bases. The V segment lost 2 bases and the J segment 8 bases; nucleotides outside the gene matches: 21. The germline V gene encodes CDR1 ENHRY and CDR2 SYGVKD. This CDR3 comprises 20 residues. In DNA form, the CDR3 reads TGTGCCATCAGTGAGGCAGTCAAGCGGGAGGGCCATCATTTGTCCCATGAGCAGTTCTTC. Residues: CAISEAVKREGHHLSHEQFF.

This clonotype was found a few times. The chain links TRBV7-6 to TRBJ1-1; D ambiguous. Germline loops: CDR1 SGHVS, CDR2 FNYEAQ. This CDR3 is built from 13 residues. V was trimmed by 5 bases and J by 1 base, leaving 8 bases between them. CDR3 sequence reads: CASSVTRNTEAFF. The CDR3 DNA is TGTGCCAGCAGCGTAACCAGGAACACTGAAGCTTTCTTT.

The J gene is TRBJ1-2, the V gene TRBV6-5; D is uncertain. The germline V and J ends were trimmed by 8 bases and 8 bases, with 12 bases remaining between them. Germline CDR1 MNHEY, CDR2 SVGAGI. This CDR3 has 11 residues. The CDR3 DNA reads TGTGCCAGCGGGTTCAGTGCGGGCTACACCTTC. Translated: CASGFSAGYTF.

V and J are TRBV6-5 and TRBJ2-5, with D perhaps matching TRBD1 (6 bases). The CDR3 loop spans 16 amino acids. Germline assignment: CDR1 MNHEY and CDR2 SVGAGI. V dropped 4 bases and J dropped 5 bases, with 20 bases sitting between them. CDR3 residues: CASSSTNRVGLETQYF. The DNA for the CDR3 is TGTGCCAGCAGTTCAACCAACAGGGTGGGGTTGGAGACCCAGTACTTC.

This clonotype has only a few counts. This chain joins TRBV3-1 and TRBJ2-1, with TRBD2 as a possible D gene (6 bases). CDR3 length: 17 residues. Deletions cut 1 base from V and 6 bases from J, with 19 bases between. The germline gives CDR1 LGHDT, CDR2 YNNKEL (reference sequence). The CDR3 reads CASSQGVSGLGVNEQFF. DNA for the CDR3: TGTGCCAGCAGCCAAGGGGTAAGCGGGCTAGGGGTCAATGAGCAGTTCTTC.

This clonotype has more than one count but fewer than ten. This chain joins TRBV19 and TRBJ1-1; unclear D gene. Germline CDR1 reads LNHDA; CDR2 reads SQIVND (reference sequence). This CDR3 contains 14 residues. Trimming removed 1 base from V and 1 base from J, with 7 bases in between. For the CDR3, the DNA is TGTGCCAGTAGTATAGGTCCGGGGAACACTGAAGCTTTCTTT. This encodes CASSIGPGNTEAFF. Complete variable domain (other parts from reference TRBV19 and TRBJ1-1): DGGITQSPKYLFRKEGQNVTLSCEQNLNHDAMYWYRQDPGQGLRLIYYSQIVNDFQKGDIAEGYSVSREKKESFPLTVTSAQKNPTAFYLCASSIGPGNTEAFFGQGTRLTVV.

This clonotype was found a few times. The V gene is TRBV6-2 or TRBV6-3, the J gene TRBJ2-4; unclear D gene. The V gene lost 0 bases and the J gene lost 0 bases, with 12 bases spanning the gap. CDR1 is MNHEY and CDR2 is SVGEGT in the germline V gene. The CDR3 has 17 amino acids. The CDR3 protein is CASSYSRGPLAKNIQYF. The CDR3 DNA reads TGTGCCAGCAGTTACTCGAGAGGCCCACTAGCCAAAAACATTCAGTACTTC.

This sequence joins TRBV6-2 or TRBV6-3 and TRBJ2-2; 11 bases agree with TRBD2. The CDR3 runs 14 residues. V lost 6 bases and J lost 7; bases outside the gene matches: 4. Looked up from germline, CDR1 is MNHEY and CDR2 is SVGEGT. In DNA, the CDR3 is TGTGCCAGCAGGACTAGCGGGACGAACGGGGAGCTGTTTTTT. Translation gives CASRTSGTNGELFF.

The gene calls are TRBV18 and TRBJ1-1; D is ambiguous. The V gene lost 6 bases and the J gene lost 1 base, with 15 bases spanning the gap. CDR1 KGHSH and CDR2 LQKENI come from the germline V gene. CDR3 size: 15 residues. The CDR3 DNA sequence: TGTGCCAGCTCTGCAAGCTCAGACAAGAACACTGAAGCTTTCTTT. It is translated as CASSASSDKNTEAFF.

Comment on this clonotype: The junction does not match germline at one end; this may be a read error. The J gene is TRBJ2-1, the V gene TRBV7-2; 10 bases fit TRBD2. CDR1 and CDR2 from the germline V gene are SGHTA and FQGNSA. The length of the CDR3 is 15 residues. This chain's CDR3 is CASSLAAARGLANGF. The CDR3 nucleotides are TGTGCCAGCAGCTTAGCAGCCGCGAGGGGACTAGCGAATGGGTTC.

V and J are TRBV7-3 and TRBJ2-2; TRBD1 matches at 7 bases. V lost 5 bases, J lost 7 bases, and 10 bases stayed unmatched. The germline gives CDR1 SGHTA, CDR2 FQGTGA. The CDR3 is made up of 15 amino acids. The CDR3: CASSPATGSSGELFF. The CDR3 bases are TGTGCCAGCAGCCCCGCGACAGGGAGCAGCGGGGAGCTGTTTTTT.

The sample holds a few counts of this clonotype. This chain connects TRBV4-2 to TRBJ1-5, with D possibly matching TRBD1 (6 bases). Germline CDR1 reads LGHNA; CDR2 reads YNFKEQ. Deletions cut 1 base from V and 5 bases from J, with 12 bases between. The CDR3 spans 15 residues. The CDR3 reads CASSQVEGGDQPQHF. The CDR3 bases are TGTGCCAGCAGCCAAGTTGAGGGGGGCGATCAGCCCCAGCATTTT.